The TCR beta chain under discussion was sequenced for a study of T cell changes during pregnancy in multiple sclerosis. The repertoire was sequenced with immunoSEQ multiplex PCR; TCRdb's copy has only in-frame clones and lacks some. Among 85,000 to 100,000 clones listed, roughly 92% were seen once. The junction had 2 bases not matched to a gene; V was cut back by 0 bases and J by 2 bases. CDR1 and CDR2 from the germline V gene are LGHNA and YNFKEQ. CDR3 length: 15 residues. This sample comprised peripheral blood, obtained after pregnancy. The chain couples TRBV4-2 to TRBJ2-7; 9 bases fit TRBD1. This receptor was identified in a female donor with multiple sclerosis, enrolled in a pregnancy study. The CDR3 nucleotides read TGTGCCAGCAGCCAAGAAGGGACAGGGACCTACGAGCAGTACTTC. Translating gives CASSQEGTGTYEQYF.